The TCR beta chain described here comes from a study of molecular identifiers for immune sequencing clone quantification. Generation of bulk TCR libraries relied on previously described methods and listed TCR primers. Each CDR3 protein gets one entry after TCRdb re-called the PCR reads with MiXCR. The sample holds about 100,000 distinct CDR3 sequences, roughly a fifth seen once. Comment on this clonotype: The junction departs from germline at one end; a sequencing error may be responsible.

CDR3 size: 13 residues. Looked up from germline, CDR1 is SQVTM and CDR2 is ANQGSEA. For naive CD8 T cells, sorting used the CD8+CD4-CCR7+CD45RA+ phenotype. The sample taken for sequencing was naive CD8+ T cells from blood, with Jurkat cell RNA spiked in. Subset in this sample: FACS-sorted CD8+CD4-CCR7+CD45RA+ naive T cells. This clonotype originated in a human donor in good health. Some libraries in this study had Jurkat cell RNA spiked in. The V and J genes are TRBV29-1 and TRBJ2-2; D tentatively reads TRBD1 or TRBD2 (5 bases each). The DNA of the CDR3 is TGCAGCGTTGGCATGGTGGACACCGGGGAGCTGTCTTTT. This codes for CSVGMVDTGELSF.